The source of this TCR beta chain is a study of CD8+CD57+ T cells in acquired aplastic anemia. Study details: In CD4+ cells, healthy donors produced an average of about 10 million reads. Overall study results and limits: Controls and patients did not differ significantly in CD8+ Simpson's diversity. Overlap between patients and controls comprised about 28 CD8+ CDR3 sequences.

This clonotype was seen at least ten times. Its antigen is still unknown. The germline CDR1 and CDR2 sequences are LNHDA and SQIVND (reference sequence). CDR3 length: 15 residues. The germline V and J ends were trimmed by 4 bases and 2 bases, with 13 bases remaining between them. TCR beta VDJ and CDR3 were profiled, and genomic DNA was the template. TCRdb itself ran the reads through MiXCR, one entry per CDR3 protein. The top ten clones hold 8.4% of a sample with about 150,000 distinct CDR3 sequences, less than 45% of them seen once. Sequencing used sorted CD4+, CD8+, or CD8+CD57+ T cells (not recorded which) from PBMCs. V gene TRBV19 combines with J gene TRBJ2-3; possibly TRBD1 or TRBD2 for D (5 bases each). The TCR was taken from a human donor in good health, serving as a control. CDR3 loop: CASSTGLASTDTQYF. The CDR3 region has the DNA TGTGCCAGTAGTACAGGGCTAGCATCCACAGATACGCAGTATTTT. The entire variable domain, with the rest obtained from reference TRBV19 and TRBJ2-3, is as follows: DGGITQSPKYLFRKEGQNVTLSCEQNLNHDAMYWYRQDPGQGLRLIYYSQIVNDFQKGDIAEGYSVSREKKESFPLTVTSAQKNPTAFYLCASSTGLASTDTQYFGPGTRLTVL.